These T cell receptor beta chains were read from a single sample in a study of CDR3 diversity in severe acne. TCRdb re-derived calls from the PCR reads in MiXCR, one entry per CDR3 protein. Counted here are under 95,000 distinct CDR3 sequences, 45% to 55% occurring once; the ten biggest clones make up about a tenth. The specimen was blood. The receptor set was obtained from a male donor in good health, serving as a control. The CDR3 runs from the conserved cysteine through the conserved F or W. A D gene is named only where the DNA matches it firmly. Part of the rows lack a size; the others show once, few, many or a class for expanded clones.

j_call clone_size d_call v_call cdr3_aa cdr3_nt
TRBJ1-2 . . TRBV2 CASSSLGVSGYTF TGTGCCAGCAGTTCCCTTGGGGTCTCTGGCTACACCTTC
TRBJ2-7 . . TRBV6-5 CASSETEDYRSYEQYF TGTGCCAGCAGTGAAACTGAGGACTACAGGTCCTACGAGCAGTACTTC
TRBJ2-1 once . TRBV7-3 CASSRSQGSEQLF TGTGCCAGCAGCCGTAGCCAAGGCAGTGAGCAGCTCTTC
TRBJ2-2 few . TRBV7-8 CASSPPGGPNTGELFF TGTGCCAGCAGCCCCCCGGGCGGGCCGAACACCGGGGAGCTGTTTTTT
TRBJ2-3 . TRBD2 TRBV9 CASSVVASGIGDTQYF TGTGCCAGCAGCGTAGTAGCTAGCGGGATAGGGGATACGCAGTATTTT
TRBJ1-6 many TRBD1 TRBV20-1 CSAAGSGGSYNSPLHF TGCAGTGCGGCGGGATCAGGGGGCTCCTATAATTCACCCCTCCACTTT
TRBJ2-1 . . TRBV5-1 CASSPGTQSYNEQFF TGCGCCAGCAGCCCCGGGACTCAGAGCTACAATGAGCAGTTCTTC
TRBJ2-2 few . TRBV11-1 CASSFTDTGELFF TGTGCCAGCAGCTTTACTGACACCGGGGAGCTGTTTTTT
TRBJ2-7 many . TRBV2 CASSEGTGRSYEQYF TGTGCCAGCAGTGAAGGTACGGGCAGGTCCTACGAGCAGTACTTC
TRBJ1-5 many TRBD1 TRBV6-5 CASGQDPSYYQPQHF TGTGCCAGCGGACAGGACCCCTCATATTATCAGCCCCAGCATTTT
TRBJ1-1 . . TRBV15 CATSRDTGLNTEAFF TGTGCCACCAGCAGAGATACGGGACTGAACACTGAAGCTTTCTTT
TRBJ1-5 few . TRBV10-3 CAISEGHHGNQPQHF TGTGCCATCAGTGAGGGACACCATGGCAATCAGCCCCAGCATTTT
TRBJ1-4 . . TRBV4-1 CASSSPGTNNEKLFF TGCGCCAGCAGCTCCCCGGGAACAAATAATGAAAAACTGTTTTTT
TRBJ2-5 many TRBD2 TRBV20-1 CSAAGKETQYF TGCAGTGCAGCGGGAAAAGAGACCCAGTACTTC
TRBJ2-7 . TRBD1 TRBV20-1 CSARDPPRQGSEIYEQYF TGCAGTGCTAGAGACCCGCCTAGACAGGGGTCGGAAATCTACGAGCAGTACTTC
TRBJ2-1 . TRBD2 TRBV7-9 CASSRLASTGEQFF TGTGCCAGCAGCCGACTAGCGTCTACTGGTGAGCAGTTCTTC
TRBJ2-3 many . TRBV5-1 CASSRFEISTDTQYF TGCGCCAGCAGCCGCTTTGAGATCAGCACAGATACGCAGTATTTT
TRBJ1-5 . . TRBV27 CASSLSNYQPQHF TGTGCCAGCAGTTTATCGAACTATCAGCCCCAGCATTTT
TRBJ1-2 once TRBD1 TRBV2 CASSSILDRGDYGYTF TGTGCCAGCAGCTCCATCCTGGACAGGGGGGATTATGGCTACACCTTC
TRBJ1-2 few . TRBV11-2 CASSPSRLGFDGYTF TGTGCCAGCAGCCCCTCGAGGTTGGGGTTCGATGGCTACACCTTC
TRBJ2-7 medium-sized . TRBV7-9 CASSLAGRAYEQYF TGTGCCAGCAGCTTAGCCGGCAGGGCGTACGAGCAGTACTTC
TRBJ1-2 few . TRBV2 CASRVVGDGYTF TGTGCCAGCAGGGTAGTTGGCGATGGCTACACCTTC
TRBJ2-2 few . TRBV7-9 CASSLSGNTGELFF TGTGCCAGCAGCTTAAGCGGCAACACCGGGGAGCTGTTTTTT
TRBJ1-5 few . TRBV10-3 CASSERLGAGQPQHF TGTGCCAGCAGTGAAAGGCTTGGGGCGGGTCAGCCCCAGCATTTT
TRBJ2-7 medium-sized . TRBV7-9 CASSPMAVRTYEQYF TGTGCCAGCAGCCCAATGGCGGTCAGGACCTACGAGCAGTACTTC
TRBJ2-7 . TRBD1 TRBV4-1 CASSQGPGQVISYEQYF TGCGCCAGCAGCCAAGGGCCGGGACAGGTGATTTCCTACGAGCAGTACTTC
TRBJ2-2 . . TRBV29-1 CSVAGITNTGELFF TGCAGCGTGGCCGGGATCACGAACACCGGGGAGCTGTTTTTT
TRBJ1-5 . . TRBV25-1 CASRGRGNQPQHF TGTGCCAGCCGAGGAAGGGGCAATCAGCCCCAGCATTTT
TRBJ2-1 . TRBD2 TRBV7-9 CASSSLAGIYNEQFF TGTGCCAGCAGCTCCCTAGCGGGAATTTACAATGAGCAGTTCTTC
TRBJ2-2 . . TRBV5-4 CASSLEGAGTGELFF TGTGCCAGCAGCTTGGAAGGGGCGGGCACCGGGGAGCTGTTTTTT
TRBJ2-7 . TRBD1 TRBV6-1 CASRGTDYSYEQYF TGTGCCAGCAGGGGGACAGACTATTCCTACGAGCAGTACTTC
TRBJ1-2 . . TRBV10-1 CASGEAGTDYGYTF TGCGCCAGCGGTGAGGCAGGGACGGACTATGGCTACACCTTC
TRBJ2-1 many . TRBV2 CASSEGAGDNEQFF TGTGCCAGCAGTGAGGGTGCAGGGGACAATGAGCAGTTCTTC
TRBJ2-5 many . TRBV9 CASSVSETQYF TGTGCCAGCAGCGTATCAGAGACCCAGTACTTC
TRBJ1-2 few . TRBV18 CASSPSGEGYTF TGTGCCAGCTCACCCTCCGGTGAGGGCTACACCTTC
TRBJ1-5 . TRBD1 TRBV15 CATSRQGQGVNQPQHF TGTGCCACCAGCAGGCAGGGACAGGGAGTCAATCAGCCCCAGCATTTT
TRBJ1-2 . . TRBV4-2 CASTMDSYGYTF TGTGCCAGCACCATGGACAGCTATGGCTACACCTTC
TRBJ2-6 . . TRBV14 CASSQEGSPGANVLTF TGTGCCAGCAGCCAAGAGGGAAGCCCTGGGGCCAACGTCCTGACTTTC
TRBJ2-5 . . TRBV7-3 CTSSIRTWGRGQETQYF TGTACCAGCAGCATCCGCACCTGGGGACGGGGGCAAGAGACCCAGTACTTC
TRBJ1-2 . TRBD1 TRBV9 CASSVGGTGAHYGYTF TGTGCCAGCAGCGTAGGAGGGACAGGGGCCCACTATGGCTACACCTTC
TRBJ1-1 . . TRBV12-3/TRBV12-4 CASSFFTGNTEAFF TGTGCCAGCAGTTTCTTTACAGGGAACACTGAAGCTTTCTTT
TRBJ2-3 once . TRBV15 CATSRGGEADTQYF TGTGCCACCAGCAGAGGGGGGGAAGCAGATACGCAGTATTTT
TRBJ2-5 many . TRBV7-6 CASSLATTSFGEETQYF TGTGCCAGCAGCTTAGCAACAACTAGTTTCGGCGAAGAGACCCAGTACTTC
TRBJ2-7 many TRBD2 TRBV15 CATSRHSWAGTSYEQYF TGTGCCACCAGCAGACACAGTTGGGCCGGGACTAGCTACGAGCAGTACTTC
TRBJ1-2 few . TRBV30 CAWSFQGTLYGYTF TGTGCCTGGAGTTTCCAGGGGACTCTCTATGGCTACACCTTC
TRBJ2-2 . TRBD1 TRBV7-6 CASSLRQGVDTGELFF TGTGCCAGCAGCTTGAGACAGGGTGTTGACACCGGGGAGCTGTTTTTT
TRBJ1-3 few . TRBV6-5 CASSYSNAAPSGNTIYF TGTGCCAGCAGTTACTCGAATGCCGCACCGTCAGGAAACACCATATATTTT
TRBJ1-5 few . TRBV5-1 CASSGRTEPYQPQHF TGTGCCAGCAGCGGGAGGACAGAACCATATCAGCCCCAGCATTTT
TRBJ1-5 . . TRBV20-1 CSSSKGNSNQPQHF TGCAGCAGCTCAAAGGGGAATAGCAATCAGCCCCAGCATTTT
TRBJ2-1 . TRBD1 TRBV11-2 CASSYRGNEQFF TGTGCCAGCAGTTACAGGGGAAATGAGCAGTTCTTC
TRBJ1-1 . . TRBV7-3 CASSLRLGGTEAFF TGTGCCAGCAGCTTAAGGCTGGGCGGCACTGAAGCTTTCTTT
TRBJ2-2 once TRBD2 TRBV25-1 CASTTLAGNTGELFF TGTGCCAGCACCACCCTAGCGGGAAACACCGGGGAGCTGTTTTTT
TRBJ2-5 few TRBD2 TRBV3-1 CASSQESAGGLETQYF TGTGCCAGCAGCCAAGAGTCAGCGGGGGGGCTAGAGACCCAGTACTTC
TRBJ2-7 . TRBD2 TRBV29-1 CSVVSGGASPYEQYF TGCAGCGTTGTAAGCGGGGGCGCGAGTCCCTACGAGCAGTACTTC
TRBJ2-7 . TRBD2 TRBV10-1 CASSPLAGAQYF TGCGCCAGCAGTCCCCTAGCGGGAGCGCAGTACTTC
TRBJ2-7 . . TRBV25-1 CASGSVGDPASYEQYF TGTGCCAGCGGCTCCGTCGGGGACCCCGCATCCTACGAGCAGTACTTC
TRBJ2-1 many . TRBV11-2 CASRPGGNEQFF TGTGCCAGCAGGCCGGGTGGGAATGAGCAGTTCTTC
TRBJ2-7 medium-sized TRBD2 TRBV4-1 CASSQVHLAGEYYEQYF TGCGCCAGCAGCCAAGTTCATCTAGCGGGAGAATACTACGAGCAGTACTTC
TRBJ2-5 . . TRBV2 CASSTTPHQETQYF TGTGCCAGCAGTACAACACCCCATCAAGAGACCCAGTACTTC
TRBJ2-1 few TRBD2 TRBV27 CASNLAGGLYNEQFF TGTGCCAGCAACTTAGCGGGGGGGCTGTACAATGAGCAGTTCTTC